Sequencing of this T cell receptor (beta chain) was carried out in a study of blood T cell repertoires in COVID-19. At the level of the study: The study drew acute and convalescent COVID-19 samples from the United States, Italy and Spain. From T cells, B-cell-depleted T cells, or PBMCs came the material, which was cDNA or gDNA.

In the study's own analysis: Using reference gene primer amplification, nucleated cell counts were estimated. Method: immunoSEQ multiplex PCR; TCRdb's copy keeps in-frame clones and lacks some. V and J calls and clone size are copied from that table; D and trimming were computed from the DNA. In the table there are roughly 240,000 clones, about 88% of which are singletons. Between the trimmed V and J ends, which lost 4 bases and 2 bases, there was a span of 21 bases. The CDR3 extends over 18 amino acids. From germline, CDR1 is LNHDA and CDR2 SQIVND (reference sequence). This sequence was found in a man younger than 30 with active or convalescent COVID-19. The genes are TRBV19 and TRBJ1-5; a weak D match, TRBD1 (6 bases). The sample consisted of peripheral blood. The CDR3 coding sequence is TGTGCCAGTAGTACCAACCGGGACAAGGGTCAGGGCAATCAGCCCCAGCATTTT. Translation gives CASSTNRDKGQGNQPQHF. The full variable domain, rest sourced from reference TRBV19 and TRBJ1-5, is DGGITQSPKYLFRKEGQNVTLSCEQNLNHDAMYWYRQDPGQGLRLIYYSQIVNDFQKGDIAEGYSVSREKKESFPLTVTSAQKNPTAFYLCASSTNRDKGQGNQPQHFGDGTRLSIL.